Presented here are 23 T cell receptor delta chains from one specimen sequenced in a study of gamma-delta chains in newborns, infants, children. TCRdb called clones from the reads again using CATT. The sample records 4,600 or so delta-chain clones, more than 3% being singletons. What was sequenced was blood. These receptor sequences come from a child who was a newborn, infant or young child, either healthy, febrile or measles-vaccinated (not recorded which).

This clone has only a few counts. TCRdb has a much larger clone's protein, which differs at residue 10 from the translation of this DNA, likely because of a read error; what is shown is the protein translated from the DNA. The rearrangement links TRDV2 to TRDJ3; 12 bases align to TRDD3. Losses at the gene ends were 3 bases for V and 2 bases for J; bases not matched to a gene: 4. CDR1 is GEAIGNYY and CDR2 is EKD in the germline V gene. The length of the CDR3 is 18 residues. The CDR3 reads CACDVLGDTPWDTRQMFF. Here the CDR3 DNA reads TGTGCCTGTGACGTACTGGGGGATACCCCCTGGGACACCCGACAGATGTTTTTC.

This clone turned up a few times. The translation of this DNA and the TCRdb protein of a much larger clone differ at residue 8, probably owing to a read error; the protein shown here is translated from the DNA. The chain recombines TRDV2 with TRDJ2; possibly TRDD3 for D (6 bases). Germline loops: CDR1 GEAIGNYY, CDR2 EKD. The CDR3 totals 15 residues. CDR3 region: CACDTVGALTAQLFF. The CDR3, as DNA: TGTGCCTGTGACACCGTGGGGGCTTTGACAGCGCAACTCTTCTTT.

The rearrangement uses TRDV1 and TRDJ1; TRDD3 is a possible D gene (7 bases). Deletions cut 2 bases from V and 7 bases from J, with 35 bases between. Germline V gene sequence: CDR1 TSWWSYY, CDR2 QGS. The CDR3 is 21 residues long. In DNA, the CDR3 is TGTGCTCTTGGGGAAAAAGATCTCCTACTTACTGGGGCATCACAAGGGGGTAAACTCATCTTT. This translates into CALGEKDLLLTGASQGGKLIF.

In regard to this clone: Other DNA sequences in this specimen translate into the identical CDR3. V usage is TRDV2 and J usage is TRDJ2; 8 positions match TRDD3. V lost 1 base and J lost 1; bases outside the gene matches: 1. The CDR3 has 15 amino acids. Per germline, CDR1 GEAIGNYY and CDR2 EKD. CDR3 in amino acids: CACDTLGDLTAQLFF. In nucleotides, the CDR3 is TGTGCCTGTGACACGCTGGGGGATTTGACAGCACAACTCTTCTTT.

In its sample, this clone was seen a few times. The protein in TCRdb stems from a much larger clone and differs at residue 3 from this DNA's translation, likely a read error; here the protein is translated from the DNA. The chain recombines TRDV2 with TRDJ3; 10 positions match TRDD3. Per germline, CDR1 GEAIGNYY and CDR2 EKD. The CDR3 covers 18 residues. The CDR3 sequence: CAGDTGGYGVWDTRQMFF. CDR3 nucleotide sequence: TGTGCCGGTGACACCGGGGGATACGGGGTCTGGGACACCCGACAGATGTTTTTC.

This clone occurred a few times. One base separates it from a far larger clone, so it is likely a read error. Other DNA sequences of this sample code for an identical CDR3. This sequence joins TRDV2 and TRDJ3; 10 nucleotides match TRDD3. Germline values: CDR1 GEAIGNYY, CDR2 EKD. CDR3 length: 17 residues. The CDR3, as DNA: TGTGCCTGTGACAGTACTGGGGGATCCTGGGACACCCGGCAGATGTTTTTC. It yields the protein CACDSTGGSWDTRQMFF.

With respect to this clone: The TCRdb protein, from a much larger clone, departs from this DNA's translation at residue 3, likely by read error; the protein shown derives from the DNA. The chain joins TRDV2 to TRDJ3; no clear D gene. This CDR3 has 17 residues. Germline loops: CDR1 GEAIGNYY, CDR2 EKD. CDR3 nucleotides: TGTGCCCGTGACACTTTAAAGAGCTCCTGGGACACCCGACAGATGTTTTTC. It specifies CARDTLKSSWDTRQMFF.

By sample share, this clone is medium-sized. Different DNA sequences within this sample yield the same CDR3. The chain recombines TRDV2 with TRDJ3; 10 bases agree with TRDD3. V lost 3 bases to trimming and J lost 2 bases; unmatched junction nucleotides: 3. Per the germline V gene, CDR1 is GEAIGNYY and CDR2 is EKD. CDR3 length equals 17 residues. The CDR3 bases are TGTGCCTGTGACGTACTGGGGGATGCCTGGGACACCCGACAGATGTTTTTC. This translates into CACDVLGDAWDTRQMFF.

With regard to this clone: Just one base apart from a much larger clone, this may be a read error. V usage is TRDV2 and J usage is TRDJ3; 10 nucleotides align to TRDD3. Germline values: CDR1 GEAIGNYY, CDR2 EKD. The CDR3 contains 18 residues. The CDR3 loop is CACDTWGIHSCDTRQMFF. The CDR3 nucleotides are TGTGCCTGTGACACCTGGGGGATACATTCCTGCGACACCCGACAGATGTTTTTC.

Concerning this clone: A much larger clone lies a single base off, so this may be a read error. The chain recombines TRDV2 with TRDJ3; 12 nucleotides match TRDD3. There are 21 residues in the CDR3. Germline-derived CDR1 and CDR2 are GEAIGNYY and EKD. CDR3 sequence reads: CACDTLLGDTPSSWDARQMFF. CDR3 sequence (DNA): TGTGCCTGTGACACCTTACTGGGGGATACCCCAAGCTCCTGGGACGCCCGACAGATGTTTTTC.

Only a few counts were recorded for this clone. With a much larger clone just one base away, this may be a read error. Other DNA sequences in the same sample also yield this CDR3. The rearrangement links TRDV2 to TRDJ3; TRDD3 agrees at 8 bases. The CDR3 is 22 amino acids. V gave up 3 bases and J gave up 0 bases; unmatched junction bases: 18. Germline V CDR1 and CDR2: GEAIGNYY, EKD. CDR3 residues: CACDGISARWGINSWDTRQMFF. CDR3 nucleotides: TGTGCCTGTGACGGAATTTCAGCCCGGTGGGGGATTAACTCCTGGGACACCCGACAGATGTTTTTC.

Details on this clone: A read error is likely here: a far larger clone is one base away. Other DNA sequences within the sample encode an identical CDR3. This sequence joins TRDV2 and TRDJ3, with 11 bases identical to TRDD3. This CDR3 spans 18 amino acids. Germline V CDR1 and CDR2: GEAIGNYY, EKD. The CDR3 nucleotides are TGTGCCTGTGACACTGGGGGATACGCGTCCTGGGATACCCGACAGATGTTTTTC. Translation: CACDTGGYASWDTRQMFF.

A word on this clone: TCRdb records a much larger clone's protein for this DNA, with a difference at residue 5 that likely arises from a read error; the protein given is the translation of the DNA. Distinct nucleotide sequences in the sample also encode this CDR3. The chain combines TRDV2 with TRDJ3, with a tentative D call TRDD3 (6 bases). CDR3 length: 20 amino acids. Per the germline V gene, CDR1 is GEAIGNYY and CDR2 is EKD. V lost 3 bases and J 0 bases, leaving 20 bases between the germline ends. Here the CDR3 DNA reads TGTGCCTGTGACGCCGGAGTCTGGGGATCCCGCTCCTGGGACACCCGACAGATGTTTTTC. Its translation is CACDAGVWGSRSWDTRQMFF.

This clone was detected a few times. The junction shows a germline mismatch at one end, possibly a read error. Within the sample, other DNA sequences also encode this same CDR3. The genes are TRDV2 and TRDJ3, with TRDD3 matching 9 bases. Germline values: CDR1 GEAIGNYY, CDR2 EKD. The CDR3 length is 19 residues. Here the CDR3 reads CACDTWGIPSSWDTRQMFF. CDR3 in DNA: TGCGCCTGTGACACCTGGGGGATTCCTAGCTCCTGGGACACCCGACAGATGTTTTTC.

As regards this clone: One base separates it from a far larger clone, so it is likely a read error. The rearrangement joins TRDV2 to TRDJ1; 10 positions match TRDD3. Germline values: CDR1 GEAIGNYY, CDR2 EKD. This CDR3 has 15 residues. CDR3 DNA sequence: TGTGCCTGTGACACCGTTGGGGGATACACCGATAAATTCATCTTT. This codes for CACDTVGGYTDKFIF.

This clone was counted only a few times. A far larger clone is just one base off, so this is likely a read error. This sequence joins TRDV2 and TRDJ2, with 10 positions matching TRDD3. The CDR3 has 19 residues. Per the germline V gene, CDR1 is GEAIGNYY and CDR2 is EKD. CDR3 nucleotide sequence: TGTGCCTGTGACGCCATGGGGGGATACGGAGAGGGTTTGATAGCACAACTCTTCTTT. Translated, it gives CACDAMGGYGEGLIAQLFF.

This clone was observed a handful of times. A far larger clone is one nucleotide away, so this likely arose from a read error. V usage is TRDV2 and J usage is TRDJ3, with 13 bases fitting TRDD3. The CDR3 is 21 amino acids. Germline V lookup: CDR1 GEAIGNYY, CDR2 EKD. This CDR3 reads CACDTVLGDTAQSWETRQMFF. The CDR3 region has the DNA TGTGCCTGTGACACCGTACTGGGGGATACGGCCCAATCCTGGGAAACCCGACAGATGTTTTTC.

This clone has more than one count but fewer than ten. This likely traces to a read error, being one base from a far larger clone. For the CDR3, the DNA is TGTGCCTATGACACCGTGGGGGATACGAGCTCCTGGGACACCCGACAGATGTTTTTC. Its translation is CAYDTVGDTSSWDTRQMFF. The chain couples TRDV2 to TRDJ3, with TRDD3 matching 11 bases. Germline loops: CDR1 GEAIGNYY, CDR2 EKD. CDR3 length: 19 amino acids.

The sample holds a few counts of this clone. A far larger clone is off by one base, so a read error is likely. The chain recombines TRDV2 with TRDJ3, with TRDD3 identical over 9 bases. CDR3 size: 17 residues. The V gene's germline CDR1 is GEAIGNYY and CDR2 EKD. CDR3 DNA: TGTGCCTGTGGCACCGTGGGGGATACCTGGGACACCCGACAGATGTTTTTC. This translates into CACGTVGDTWDTRQMFF.

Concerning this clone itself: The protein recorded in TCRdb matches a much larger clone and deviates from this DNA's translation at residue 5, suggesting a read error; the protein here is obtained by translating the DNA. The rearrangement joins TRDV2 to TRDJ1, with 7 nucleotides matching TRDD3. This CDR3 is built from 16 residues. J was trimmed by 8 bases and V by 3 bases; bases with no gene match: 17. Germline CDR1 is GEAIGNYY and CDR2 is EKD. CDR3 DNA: TGTGCCTGTGACGCGGTTGAGGTGGGGATAAAGGAAAAACTCATCTTT. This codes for CACDAVEVGIKEKLIF.

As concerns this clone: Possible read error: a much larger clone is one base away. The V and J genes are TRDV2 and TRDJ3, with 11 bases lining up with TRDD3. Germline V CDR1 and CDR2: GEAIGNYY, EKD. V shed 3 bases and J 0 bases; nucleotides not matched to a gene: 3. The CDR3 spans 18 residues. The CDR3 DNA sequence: TGTGCCTGTGACTATACTGGGGGATACTCCTGGGACACCCGACAGATGTTTTTC. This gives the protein CACDYTGGYSWDTRQMFF.

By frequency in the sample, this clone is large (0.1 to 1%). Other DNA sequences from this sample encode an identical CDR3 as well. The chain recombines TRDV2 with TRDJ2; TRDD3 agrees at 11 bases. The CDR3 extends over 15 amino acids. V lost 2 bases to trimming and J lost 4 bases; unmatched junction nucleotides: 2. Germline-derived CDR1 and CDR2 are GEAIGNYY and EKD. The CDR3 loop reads CACDRLGDTTAQLFF. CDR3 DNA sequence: TGTGCCTGTGACAGGCTGGGGGATACGACAGCACAACTCTTCTTT.

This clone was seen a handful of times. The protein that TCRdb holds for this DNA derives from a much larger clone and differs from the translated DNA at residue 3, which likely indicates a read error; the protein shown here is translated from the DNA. The CDR3: CAYDTGGALTAQLFF. Written as DNA, the CDR3 is TGTGCCTATGACACCGGGGGAGCTTTGACAGCACAACTCTTCTTT. The chain couples TRDV2 to TRDJ2, with D tentatively TRDD3 (6 bases). Germline V gene data show CDR1 as GEAIGNYY and CDR2 as EKD. The CDR3 extends over 15 amino acids.